This entry concerns a single T cell receptor (beta chain). Moderate-to-severe activity, with CAS ≥3, NOSPECS ≥4 and duration under 3 months, characterized the donors with ophthalmopathy. Germline CDR1 SGHTA, CDR2 FQGTGA. The length of the CDR3 is 14 residues. TCR beta CDR3 regions were amplified from RNA transcripts. First-round RT-PCR used HTBI primers; second-round multiplex PCR followed. MiXCR, run by TCRdb on the multiplex PCR reads, gives a single entry per CDR3 protein. The table lists about 660,000 distinct CDR3 sequences, roughly 41% of them singletons, with more than 3% in the top ten. The sample comes from a study of Graves' ophthalmopathy and Graves' hyperthyroidism.

The receptor was derived from an adult man with Graves' ophthalmopathy. Material for sequencing was peripheral blood. This chain connects TRBV7-3 to TRBJ2-5; 7 bases align to TRBD2. The J call could be wrong; TRBJ2-1 is a better fit for the DNA end. The CDR3 sequence is CASSQSGGLNEQFF. CDR3 DNA sequence: TGTGCCAGCAGCCAATCCGGGGGACTAAACGAGCAGTTCTTC.